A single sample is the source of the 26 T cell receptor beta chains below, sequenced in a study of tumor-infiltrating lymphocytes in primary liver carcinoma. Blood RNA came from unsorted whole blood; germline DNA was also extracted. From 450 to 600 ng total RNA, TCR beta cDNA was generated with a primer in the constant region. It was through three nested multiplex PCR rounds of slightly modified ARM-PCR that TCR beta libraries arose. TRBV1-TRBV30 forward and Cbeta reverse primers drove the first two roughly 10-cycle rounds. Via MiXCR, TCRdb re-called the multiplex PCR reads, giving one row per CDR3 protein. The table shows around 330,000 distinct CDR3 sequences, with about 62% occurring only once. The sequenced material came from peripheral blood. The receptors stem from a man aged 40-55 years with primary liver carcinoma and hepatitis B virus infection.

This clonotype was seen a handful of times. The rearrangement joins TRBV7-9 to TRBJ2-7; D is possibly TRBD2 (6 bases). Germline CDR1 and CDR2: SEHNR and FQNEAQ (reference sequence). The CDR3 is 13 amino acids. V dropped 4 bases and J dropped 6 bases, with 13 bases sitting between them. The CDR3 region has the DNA TGTGCCAGCAGCTCGGCGGGGTTTCCCGAGCAGTACTTC. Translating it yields CASSSAGFPEQYF.

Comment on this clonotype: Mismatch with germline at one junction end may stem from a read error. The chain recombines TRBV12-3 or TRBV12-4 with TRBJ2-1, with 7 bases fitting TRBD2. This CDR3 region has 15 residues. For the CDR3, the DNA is TGTGCTAGCAGTTCCGCGGGAGCAGCTGGAAATGAGCAGTCCTTC. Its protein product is CASSSAGAAGNEQSF.

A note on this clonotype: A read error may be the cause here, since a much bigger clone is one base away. CDR3 amino acids: CASSTRSGNADTQYF. As DNA, the CDR3 is TGTGCCAGCAGTACACGTAGCGGGAACGCAGATACGCAGTATTTT. V is TRBV6-6 and J is TRBJ2-3; TRBD2 matches at 8 bases. Germline V CDR1 and CDR2: MNHNY, SVGAGI (reference sequence). J gave up 4 bases and V 5 bases, and 8 bases lay outside the gene matches. There are 15 residues in the CDR3.

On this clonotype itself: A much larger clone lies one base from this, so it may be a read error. The CDR3 loop reads CVSSLQQGEAFF. The CDR3 nucleotides read TGCGTCAGCAGCCTCCAACAGGGTGAAGCTTTCTTT. The chain joins TRBV4-2 to TRBJ1-1, with D perhaps TRBD1 (6 bases). The CDR3 totals 12 residues. Germline assignment: CDR1 LGHNA and CDR2 YNFKEQ.

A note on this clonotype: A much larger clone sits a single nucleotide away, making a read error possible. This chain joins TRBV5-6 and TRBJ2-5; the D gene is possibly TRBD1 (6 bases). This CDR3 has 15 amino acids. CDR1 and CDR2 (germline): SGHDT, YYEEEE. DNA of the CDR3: TGTGCCAGCAGCTTGGAACAGGGATTATCGGAGACCCACTACTTC. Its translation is CASSLEQGLSETHYF.

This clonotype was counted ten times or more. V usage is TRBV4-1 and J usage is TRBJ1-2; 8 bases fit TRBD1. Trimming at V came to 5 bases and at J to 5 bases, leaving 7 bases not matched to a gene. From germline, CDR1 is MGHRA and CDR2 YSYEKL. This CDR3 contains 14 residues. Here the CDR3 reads CASSEPGGGYGYTF. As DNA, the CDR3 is TGCGCCAGCAGCGAACCAGGGGGCGGTTATGGCTACACCTTC.

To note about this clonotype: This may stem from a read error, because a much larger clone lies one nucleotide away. The CDR3 here is CASIKEVTDTQYF. CDR3 coding DNA: TGTGCCAGCATTAAGGAGGTCACAGATACGCAGTATTTT. This chain joins TRBV6-2 or TRBV6-3 and TRBJ2-3; possibly TRBD2 for D (5 bases). The ends were cut back, 7 bases at V and 2 bases at J, with 10 bases in the middle. The CDR3 has 13 amino acids. The germline gives CDR1 MNHEY, CDR2 SVGEGT.

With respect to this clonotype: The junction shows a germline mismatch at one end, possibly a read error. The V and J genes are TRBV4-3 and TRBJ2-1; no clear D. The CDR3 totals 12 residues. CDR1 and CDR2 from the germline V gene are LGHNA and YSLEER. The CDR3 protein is CASSGPYNELFF. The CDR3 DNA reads TGCGCCAGTAGTGGCCCCTACAATGAGCTGTTCTTC.

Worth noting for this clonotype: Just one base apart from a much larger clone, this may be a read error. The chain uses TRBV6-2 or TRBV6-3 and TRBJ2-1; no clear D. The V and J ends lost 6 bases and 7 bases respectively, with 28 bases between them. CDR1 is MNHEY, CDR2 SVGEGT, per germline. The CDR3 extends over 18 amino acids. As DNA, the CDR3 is TGTGCCAGCAGCCCCCTAGTTTCACGACTTATGAATCTGAATGAGCAGTTCTTC. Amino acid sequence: CASSPLVSRLMNLNEQFF.

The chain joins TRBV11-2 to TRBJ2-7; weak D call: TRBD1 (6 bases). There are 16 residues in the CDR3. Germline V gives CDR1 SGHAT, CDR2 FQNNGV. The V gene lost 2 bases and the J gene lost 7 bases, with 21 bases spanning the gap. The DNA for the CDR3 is TGTGCCAGCAGCTTAAATCCAACCCTCCCACAGGGAGAGCAGTACTTC. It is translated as CASSLNPTLPQGEQYF.

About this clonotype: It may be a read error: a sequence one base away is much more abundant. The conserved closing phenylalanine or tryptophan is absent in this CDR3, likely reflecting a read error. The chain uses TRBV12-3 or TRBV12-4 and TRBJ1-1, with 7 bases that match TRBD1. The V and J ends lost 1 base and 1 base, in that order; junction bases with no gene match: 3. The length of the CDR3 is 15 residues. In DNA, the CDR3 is TGTGCCAGCAGTTTAGGACAGGGAAGGAACACTGAAGCTTTCCTT. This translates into CASSLGQGRNTEAFL.

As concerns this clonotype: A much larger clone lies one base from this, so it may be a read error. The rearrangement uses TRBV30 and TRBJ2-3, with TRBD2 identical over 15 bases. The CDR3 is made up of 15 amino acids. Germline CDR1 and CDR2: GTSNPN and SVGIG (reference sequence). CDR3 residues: CTWSRTSGRVDTQYF. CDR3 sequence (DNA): TGTACCTGGAGCCGGACTAGCGGGAGGGTAGATACGCAGTATTTT.

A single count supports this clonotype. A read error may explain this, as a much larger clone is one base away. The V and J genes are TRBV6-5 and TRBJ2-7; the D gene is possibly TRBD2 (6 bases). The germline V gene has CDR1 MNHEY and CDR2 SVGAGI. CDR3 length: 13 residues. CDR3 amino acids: CVSRRVSSYEQYF. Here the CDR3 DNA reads TGTGTCAGCAGGAGGGTGAGCTCCTACGAGCAGTACTTC.

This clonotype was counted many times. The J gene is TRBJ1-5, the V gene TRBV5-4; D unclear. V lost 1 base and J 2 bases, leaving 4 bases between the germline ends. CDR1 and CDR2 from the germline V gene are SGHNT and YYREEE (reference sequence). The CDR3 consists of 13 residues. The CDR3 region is CASSLNGNQPQHF. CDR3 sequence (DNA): TGTGCCAGCAGCTTGAACGGCAATCAGCCCCAGCATTTT.

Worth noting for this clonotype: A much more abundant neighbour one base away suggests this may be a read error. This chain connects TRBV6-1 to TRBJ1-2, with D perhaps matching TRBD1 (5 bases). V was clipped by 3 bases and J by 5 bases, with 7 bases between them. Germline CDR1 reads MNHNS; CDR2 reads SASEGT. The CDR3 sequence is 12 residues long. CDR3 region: CASSDGGYGYTF. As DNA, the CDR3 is TGTGCCAGCAGTGACGGGGGGTATGGCTACACCTTC.

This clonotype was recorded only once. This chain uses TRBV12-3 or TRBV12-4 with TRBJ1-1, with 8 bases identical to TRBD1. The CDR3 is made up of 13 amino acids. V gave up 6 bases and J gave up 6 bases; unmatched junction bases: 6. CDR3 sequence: CASRGQGTAEAFF. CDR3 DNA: TGTGCCAGCAGAGGACAGGGAACAGCTGAAGCTTTCTTT.

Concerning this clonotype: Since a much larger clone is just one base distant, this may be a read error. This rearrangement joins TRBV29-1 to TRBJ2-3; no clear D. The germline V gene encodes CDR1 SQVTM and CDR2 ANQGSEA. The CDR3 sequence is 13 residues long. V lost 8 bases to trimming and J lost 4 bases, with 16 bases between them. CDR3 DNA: TGCAGCTATGGCGTTATAATCGCAGATACGCAGTATTTT. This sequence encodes CSYGVIIADTQYF.

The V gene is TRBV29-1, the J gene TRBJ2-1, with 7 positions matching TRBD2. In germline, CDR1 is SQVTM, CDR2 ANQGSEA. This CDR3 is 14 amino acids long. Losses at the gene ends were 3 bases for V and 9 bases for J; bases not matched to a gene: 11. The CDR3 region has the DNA TGCAGCGTTGATAGTGGGAGGGGCCTGGTTGAGCAGTTCTTC. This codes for CSVDSGRGLVEQFF.

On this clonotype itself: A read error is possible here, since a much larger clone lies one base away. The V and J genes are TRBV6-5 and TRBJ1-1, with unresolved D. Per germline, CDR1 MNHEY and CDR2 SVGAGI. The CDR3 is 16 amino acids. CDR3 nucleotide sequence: TGTGCCAGCAGTTACCGACCGACCGCCATGGGCACTGTAGCTTTCTTT. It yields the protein CASSYRPTAMGTVAFF.

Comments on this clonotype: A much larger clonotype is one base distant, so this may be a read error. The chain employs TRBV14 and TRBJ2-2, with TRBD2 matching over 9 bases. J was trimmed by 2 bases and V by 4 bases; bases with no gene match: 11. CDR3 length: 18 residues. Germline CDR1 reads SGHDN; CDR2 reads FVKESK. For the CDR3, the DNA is TGTGCCAGCAGCCCGTACAGCGGACTAGCGAGAAACACCGGGGAGCTGTTTTTT. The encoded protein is CASSPYSGLARNTGELFF.

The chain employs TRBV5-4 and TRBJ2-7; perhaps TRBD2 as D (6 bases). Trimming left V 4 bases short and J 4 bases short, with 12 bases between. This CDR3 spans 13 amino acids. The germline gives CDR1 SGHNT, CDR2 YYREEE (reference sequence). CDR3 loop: CASSPGVLYEQYF. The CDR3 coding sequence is TGTGCCAGCAGCCCGGGGGTCCTGTACGAGCAGTACTTC.

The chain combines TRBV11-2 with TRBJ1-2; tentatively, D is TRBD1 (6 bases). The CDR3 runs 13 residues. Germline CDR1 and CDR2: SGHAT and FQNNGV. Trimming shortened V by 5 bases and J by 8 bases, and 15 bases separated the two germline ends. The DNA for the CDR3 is TGTGCCAGCAGCAATACAGGGACGGAAGGCTACACCTTC. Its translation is CASSNTGTEGYTF.

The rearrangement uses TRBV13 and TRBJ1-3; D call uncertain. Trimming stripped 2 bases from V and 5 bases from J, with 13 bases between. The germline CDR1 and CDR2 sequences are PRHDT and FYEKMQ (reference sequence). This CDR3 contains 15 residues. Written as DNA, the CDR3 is TGTGCCAGCAGCTTACTAGGGCACGGTAGAAACACCATATATTTT. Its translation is CASSLLGHGRNTIYF.

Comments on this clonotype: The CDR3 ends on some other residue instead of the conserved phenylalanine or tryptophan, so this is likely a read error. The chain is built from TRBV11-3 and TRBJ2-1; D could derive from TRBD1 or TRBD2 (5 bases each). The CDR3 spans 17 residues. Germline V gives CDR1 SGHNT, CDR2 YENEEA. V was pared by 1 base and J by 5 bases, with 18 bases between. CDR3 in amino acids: CASSLVVPGPPHNEQFL. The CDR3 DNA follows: TGTGCCAGCAGCTTAGTCGTACCGGGACCCCCCCACAATGAGCAGTTCCTC.

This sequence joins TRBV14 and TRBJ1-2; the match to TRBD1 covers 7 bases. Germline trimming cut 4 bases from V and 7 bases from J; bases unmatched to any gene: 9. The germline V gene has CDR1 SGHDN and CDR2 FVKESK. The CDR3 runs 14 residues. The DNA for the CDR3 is TGTGCCAGCAGCCGAAAACAGGGGATCCCTGGCTACACCTTC. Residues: CASSRKQGIPGYTF.

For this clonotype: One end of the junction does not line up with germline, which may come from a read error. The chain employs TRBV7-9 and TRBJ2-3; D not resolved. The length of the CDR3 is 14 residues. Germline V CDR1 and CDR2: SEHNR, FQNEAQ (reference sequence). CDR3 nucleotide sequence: TGTGCCAGCAGCTTAGAGGGCACCGTGGATACGCCGTATTTT. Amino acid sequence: CASSLEGTVDTPYF.